What follows are 30 T cell receptor beta chains derived from one specimen sequenced in a study of identical twins. One entry per CDR3 protein results from TCRdb running MiXCR on the 5' RACE reads. The table has roughly 570,000 distinct CDR3 sequences, over 8.5% seen once. These sequences were also reported in another study, on yellow fever vaccine responses in identical twins.

Sequencing was performed on PBMCs. These receptors were collected from a woman in her late teens or twenties in good health.

In this sample, this clonotype turned up a few times. The V and J genes are TRBV10-3 and TRBJ2-3; D unclear. Trimming stripped 0 bases from V and 2 bases from J, with 12 bases between. The CDR3 runs 16 residues. Germline values: CDR1 ENHRY, CDR2 SYGVKD. For the CDR3, the DNA is TGTGCCATCAGTGAGTCTGTCGGCGGCTACACAGATACGCAGTATTTT. This sequence encodes CAISESVGGYTDTQYF.

The chain combines TRBV20-1 with TRBJ2-3; 10 nucleotides align to TRBD2. Trimming removed 6 bases from V and 4 bases from J; junction bases left unmatched: 10. Germline lookup yields CDR1 DFQATT and CDR2 SNEGSKA (reference sequence). This CDR3 region has 15 residues. The CDR3 bases are TGCAGTGCCACCTTTCTAGCGGGAGAGTCAGATACGCAGTATTTT. Translated, it gives CSATFLAGESDTQYF.

This clonotype was counted a few times. The V and J genes are TRBV28 and TRBJ2-7; D is uncertain. V lost 3 bases and J 3 bases, leaving 9 bases between the germline ends. Per germline, CDR1 MDHEN and CDR2 SYDVKM. The CDR3 runs 13 residues. The CDR3 nucleotides read TGTGCCAGCAGTTTCGGGTATCACTACGAGCAGTACTTC. It yields the protein CASSFGYHYEQYF.

At least ten counts were recorded for this clonotype. The chain couples TRBV20-1 to TRBJ2-7, with 10 bases lining up with TRBD2. Trimming at V came to 5 bases and at J to 2 bases, leaving 3 bases not matched to a gene. The CDR3 sequence is 13 residues long. Germline V gene sequence: CDR1 DFQATT, CDR2 SNEGSKA (reference sequence). The CDR3, as DNA: TGCAGTGCTTATACTAGCGGGGCCTACGAGCAGTACTTC. It is translated as CSAYTSGAYEQYF.

This clonotype occurred a few times. This chain links TRBV10-2 with TRBJ2-2, with D perhaps given as TRBD1 or TRBD2 (5 bases each). The germline V gene encodes CDR1 WSHSY and CDR2 SAAADI. The CDR3 is 15 amino acids. Trimming removed 5 bases from V and 1 base from J, with 11 bases in between. The CDR3 spells CASSTGTLNTGELFF. The DNA for the CDR3 is TGCGCCAGCAGTACCGGGACGTTGAACACCGGGGAGCTGTTTTTT.

The V call is TRBV28, the J call TRBJ2-7; TRBD1 aligns across 8 bases. The germline V gene encodes CDR1 MDHEN and CDR2 SYDVKM. V lost 3 bases to trimming and J lost 2 bases; unmatched junction nucleotides: 9. This CDR3 is 16 amino acids long. CDR3 in amino acids: CASSFIRDRYTYEQYF. The CDR3 DNA sequence: TGTGCCAGCAGTTTCATCCGGGACAGGTACACCTACGAGCAGTACTTC.

This clonotype has ten or more counts. This chain uses TRBV2 with TRBJ2-2; 10 nucleotides line up with TRBD1. This CDR3 is 15 amino acids long. Germline V gene sequence: CDR1 SNHLY, CDR2 FYNNEI. V shed 7 bases and J 2 bases; nucleotides not matched to a gene: 4. The DNA for the CDR3 is TGTGCCAGCAAGACAGGGGGCCTTAACACCGGGGAGCTGTTTTTT. Amino acids: CASKTGGLNTGELFF.

There are a few counts of this clonotype. This chain uses TRBV12-3 or TRBV12-4 with TRBJ2-7; TRBD2 aligns across 16 bases. J lost 5 bases, V lost 7 bases, and 8 bases had no gene match. The CDR3 contains 16 residues. CDR3 DNA: TGTGCCAGCACCCTGGGACTAGCGGGGGGGAGAAACGAGCAGTACTTC. It translates to CASTLGLAGGRNEQYF.

This clonotype came up many times. This sequence joins TRBV28 and TRBJ1-3; D is uncertain. This CDR3 comprises 16 residues. V was pared by 7 bases and J by 4 bases, with 20 bases between. Germline V lookup: CDR1 MDHEN, CDR2 SYDVKM. The CDR3 sequence: CASTNNDGNPGNTIYF. For the CDR3, the DNA is TGTGCCAGCACTAACAACGACGGGAATCCCGGAAACACCATATATTTT. Full variable domain (remainder filled in from reference TRBV28 and TRBJ1-3): DVKVTQSSRYLVKRTGEKVFLECVQDMDHENMFWYRQDPGLGLRLIYFSYDVKMKEKGDIPEGYSVSREKKERFSLILESASTNQTSMYLCASTNNDGNPGNTIYFGEGSWLTVV.

V is TRBV9 and J is TRBJ2-2; a possible D gene is TRBD1 (7 bases). The CDR3 is 17 residues long. V shed 3 bases and J shed 2 bases, with 17 bases lying between them. CDR1 and CDR2 from the germline V gene are SGDLS and YYNGEE. In DNA form, the CDR3 reads TGTGCCAGCAGCGGCTGGGGGGACAGAGAAAACACCGGGGAGCTGTTTTTT. It encodes CASSGWGDRENTGELFF.

The V and J genes are TRBV7-3 and TRBJ2-4; D remains unclear. Germline V gene sequence: CDR1 SGHTA, CDR2 FQGTGA. CDR3 length equals 14 residues. V gave up 5 bases and J gave up 8 bases, with 16 bases separating them. CDR3 sequence: CASSRLPRPDIQYF. The CDR3 nucleotides read TGTGCCAGCAGCCGTTTACCGAGGCCCGACATTCAGTACTTC.

This clonotype has a count of ten or more. This chain uses TRBV9 with TRBJ2-1; TRBD2 matches at 10 bases. V gave up 0 bases and J gave up 6 bases; unmatched junction bases: 3. This CDR3 contains 15 residues. From germline, CDR1 is SGDLS and CDR2 YYNGEE. The CDR3 region is CASSVGTSGINEQFF. Here the CDR3 DNA reads TGTGCCAGCAGCGTAGGTACTAGCGGGATCAATGAGCAGTTCTTC.

Ten or more counts support this clonotype. This sequence joins TRBV27 and TRBJ2-7, with TRBD1 matching 8 bases. J lost 6 bases, V lost 7 bases, and 11 bases had no gene match. This CDR3 is 14 amino acids long. Per the germline V gene, CDR1 is MNHEY and CDR2 is SMNVEV (reference sequence). For the CDR3, the DNA is TGTGCCAGCACCCCCATCAGGGGGCAGCTCGAGCAGTACTTC. Encoded protein: CASTPIRGQLEQYF.

This clonotype was counted between two and nine times. The chain has TRBV20-1 and TRBJ2-3; 7 positions agree with TRBD2. Per germline, CDR1 DFQATT and CDR2 SNEGSKA (reference sequence). The CDR3 is made up of 13 amino acids. The V segment lost 2 bases and the J segment 4 bases; nucleotides outside the gene matches: 3. The chain's CDR3 is CSARRGVADTQYF. The CDR3 DNA reads as TGCAGTGCTAGACGGGGGGTTGCAGATACGCAGTATTTT.

This clonotype was detected many times. The chain couples TRBV20-1 to TRBJ2-7; no reliable D call. Germline V CDR1 and CDR2: DFQATT, SNEGSKA (reference sequence). Trimming removed 1 base from V and 3 bases from J, with 4 bases in between. This CDR3 is built from 11 residues. CDR3: CSARVSYEQYF. The CDR3 DNA sequence: TGCAGTGCTAGAGTTAGCTACGAGCAGTACTTC.

The chain links TRBV28 to TRBJ2-1; perhaps TRBD1 as D (6 bases). V was trimmed by 7 bases and J by 6 bases, leaving 10 bases between them. This CDR3 has 12 amino acids. The germline V gene encodes CDR1 MDHEN and CDR2 SYDVKM. CDR3 sequence reads: CASKGVGNEQFF. The CDR3 nucleotides read TGTGCCAGCAAGGGGGTGGGCAATGAGCAGTTCTTC.

V usage is TRBV15 and J usage is TRBJ2-6, with TRBD1 as a possible D gene (6 bases). The germline CDR1 and CDR2 sequences are LNHNV and YYDKDF (reference sequence). The CDR3 covers 14 residues. V was trimmed by 8 bases and J by 0 bases, leaving 8 bases between them. The CDR3 region has the DNA TGTGCCACCCGAGGGGGCTCTGGGGCCAACGTCCTGACTTTC. It yields the protein CATRGGSGANVLTF.

At least ten counts were recorded for this clonotype. The genes are TRBV5-1 and TRBJ2-7; no clear D gene. The CDR3 is 11 amino acids. Deletions cut 4 bases from V and 3 bases from J, with 5 bases between. In germline, CDR1 is SGHRS, CDR2 YFSETQ. The CDR3 bases are TGCGCCAGCAGCGATATCTACGAGCAGTACTTC. It codes for CASSDIYEQYF.

This clonotype was counted at least ten times. The CDR3 bases are TGTGCCAGCAGCTTAAGGGGGACAGCCTACAATGAGCAGTTCTTC. Its translation: CASSLRGTAYNEQFF. The V and J genes are TRBV7-8 and TRBJ2-1, with TRBD1 matching over 7 bases. The germline V gene has CDR1 SGHVS and CDR2 FQNEAQ. V was pared by 2 bases and J by 2 bases, with 3 bases of the junction left unmatched. The CDR3 is 15 amino acids.

The chain recombines TRBV2 with TRBJ2-1; no clear D gene. Germline CDR1 is SNHLY and CDR2 is FYNNEI. There are 12 residues in the CDR3. The V and J ends lost 4 bases and 8 bases respectively, with 9 bases between them. The CDR3: CASSGLAHEQFF. The CDR3 nucleotides are TGTGCCAGCAGTGGTCTGGCTCATGAGCAGTTCTTC.

This clonotype showed up just a few times. The chain couples TRBV6-5 to TRBJ2-1, with D possibly being TRBD2 (6 bases). The CDR3 consists of 15 residues. Looked up from germline, CDR1 is MNHEY and CDR2 is SVGAGI. V lost 2 bases to trimming and J lost 5 bases, with 13 bases between them. The CDR3 DNA follows: TGTGCCAGCAGTTACGCGGGACTGGCCCACAATGAGCAGTTCTTC. Its protein is CASSYAGLAHNEQFF.

This clonotype was counted between two and nine times. The rearrangement uses TRBV7-9 and TRBJ2-3; TRBD2 matches 9 bases. V was clipped by 6 bases and J by 6 bases; unmatched bases: 10. The CDR3 contains 15 residues. Per the germline V gene, CDR1 is SEHNR and CDR2 is FQNEAQ (reference sequence). The CDR3, as DNA: TGTGCCAGCAGGCCGGGACTAGCCCTGGGGGATACGCAGTATTTT. Translation gives CASRPGLALGDTQYF.

This clonotype occurred many times. J is TRBJ1-6 and V is TRBV5-1; 8 bases line up with TRBD1. With 2 bases clipped from V and 7 bases from J, the junction kept 5 bases outside the gene matches. CDR3 size: 15 residues. Germline V CDR1 and CDR2: SGHRS, YFSETQ. The CDR3 sequence is CASSFSTGANSPLHF. The CDR3 region has the DNA TGCGCCAGCAGCTTCTCGACAGGGGCCAATTCACCCCTCCACTTT.

This clonotype was seen a few times. This chain connects TRBV6-2 or TRBV6-3 to TRBJ2-7; maybe TRBD1 (5 bases). Trimming stripped 10 bases from V and 4 bases from J, with 11 bases between. Germline CDR1 is MNHEY and CDR2 is SVGEGT. The CDR3 extends over 11 amino acids. The CDR3 loop is CATAQGYEQYF. The DNA for the CDR3 is TGTGCCACCGCCCAGGGATACGAGCAGTACTTC.

This clonotype was seen only a few times. This chain joins TRBV7-2 and TRBJ1-5, with 7 bases lining up with TRBD1. This CDR3 has 15 residues. The trim removed 5 bases at V and 3 bases at J, leaving 7 bases unmatched. Germline values: CDR1 SGHTA, CDR2 FQGNSA. For the CDR3, the DNA is TGTGCCAGCAGCCAAGTGGGGACAGACAATCAGCCCCAGCATTTT. Protein sequence: CASSQVGTDNQPQHF.

The chain carries TRBV5-1 and TRBJ2-1; TRBD1 matches at 7 bases. The CDR3 covers 15 residues. J was trimmed by 6 bases and V by 0 bases; bases with no gene match: 6. CDR1 SGHRS and CDR2 YFSETQ come from the germline V gene. The CDR3 sequence is CASSLEDRWANEQFF. Here the CDR3 DNA reads TGCGCCAGCAGCTTGGAGGACAGGTGGGCCAATGAGCAGTTCTTC.

This clonotype came up a few times. The chain joins TRBV6-2 or TRBV6-3 to TRBJ1-5; D not resolved. CDR3 length: 11 residues. V was cut by 10 bases and J by 6 bases, with 10 bases left in between. Looked up from germline, CDR1 is MNHEY and CDR2 is SVGEGT. The CDR3 DNA is TGTGCCAACCCAAAATTTCAGCCCCAGCATTTT. Its protein is CANPKFQPQHF.

This clonotype was seen more than once but under ten times. The V call is TRBV5-1, the J call TRBJ2-5; 8 nucleotides agree with TRBD2. The CDR3 loop spans 16 amino acids. Germline V CDR1 and CDR2: SGHRS, YFSETQ. After removal of 4 bases from V and 4 bases from J, the junction contained 12 bases not matched to a gene. CDR3 nucleotide sequence: TGCGCCAGCAGCAGGTCCCCGGGACTAGTTGTAGAGACCCAGTACTTC. This gives the protein CASSRSPGLVVETQYF.

This rearrangement joins TRBV20-1 to TRBJ2-5; 8 nucleotides match TRBD2. This CDR3 is 14 amino acids long. In germline, CDR1 is DFQATT, CDR2 SNEGSKA (reference sequence). Here the CDR3 reads CSPSGRKKGETQYF. In DNA, the CDR3 is TGCAGCCCTAGCGGGCGAAAAAAGGGCGAGACCCAGTACTTC.

This clonotype was seen at least ten times. The chain links TRBV12-3 or TRBV12-4 to TRBJ2-7; 10 positions match TRBD1. CDR3 size: 15 residues. V gave up 5 bases and J gave up 5 bases; unmatched junction bases: 9. CDR3 amino acids: CASSLRQGAADEQYF. The CDR3 DNA reads TGTGCCAGCAGTCTGAGACAGGGGGCCGCGGACGAGCAGTACTTC.